This TCR beta chain was identified in a study of blood T cell repertoires in COVID-19. Turning to the study itself: Acute and convalescent COVID-19 samples came from the United States, Italy and Spain. Nucleic acid was either cDNA or gDNA, and it came from T cells, B-cell-depleted T cells, or PBMCs.

In the study's own analysis: The assay estimated nucleated cells by amplifying reference gene primers. Using immunoSEQ multiplex PCR, the repertoire was profiled, and TCRdb retains in-frame clones only, with some absent. V, J and clone size were drawn from that table, and D and trimming were deduced from the DNA. Among about 69,000 clones listed, roughly three quarters were seen once. The CDR3 has 14 amino acids. CDR1 is SQVTM and CDR2 is ANQGSEA in the germline V gene. The V end lost 5 bases, the J end lost 0 bases, and 11 bases lay between the germline ends. The J gene is TRBJ1-3, the V gene TRBV29-1; D is possibly TRBD1 (6 bases). The sample was peripheral blood. The receptor was derived from a man aged 60 to 75 with acute or convalescent COVID-19. The DNA for the CDR3 is TGCAGCGTTCTTGGGACAAACTCTGGAAACACCATATATTTT. It specifies CSVLGTNSGNTIYF.